These 8 T cell receptor beta chains were all obtained from the same sample, sequenced in a study of CD8+ T cells in alopecia areata. A few patients' sorted CD4+ cells yielded CD25+CD127- cells. Extraction and reverse transcription of RNA yielded cDNA as the sequencing template. Repertoires were generated with immunoSEQ multiplex PCR, while TCRdb's copy carries only in-frame clones and drops some. The data show 30,000 to 45,000 clones, with over 50% seen just once and under 2% held by the top ten. The sequencing sample was made of CD4+ Tregs sorted from blood. Receptor source: a human donor with alopecia areata.

The chain combines TRBV29-1 with TRBJ1-1, with D hard to call. This CDR3 spans 12 amino acids. In germline, CDR1 is SQVTM, CDR2 ANQGSEA. With 4 bases removed from V and 1 base from J, the gap between germline ends came to 7 bases. CDR3 sequence: CSVGRTNTEAFF. CDR3 sequence (DNA): TGCAGCGTTGGGAGGACGAACACTGAAGCTTTCTTT. The complete variable domain, with remaining parts taken from reference TRBV29-1 and TRBJ1-1, reads SAVISQKPSRDICQRGTSLTIQCQVDSQVTMMFWYRQQPGQSLTLIATANQGSEATYESGFVIDKFPISRPNLTFSTLTVSNMSPEDSSIYLCSVGRTNTEAFFGQGTRLTVV.

V usage is TRBV7-8 and J usage is TRBJ2-2; 7 bases map to TRBD1. Germline V gives CDR1 SGHVS, CDR2 FQNEAQ. V lost 4 bases to trimming and J lost 0 bases; unmatched junction nucleotides: 8. The CDR3 runs to 17 residues. This CDR3 is CASSSLGRGPNTGELFF. The CDR3 nucleotides are TGTGCCAGCAGCTCCTTGGGAAGGGGGCCGAACACCGGGGAGCTGTTTTTT.

The genes are TRBV18 and TRBJ2-7, with 15 nucleotides matching TRBD2. With 2 bases clipped from V and 4 bases from J, the junction kept 0 bases outside the gene matches. Germline V CDR1 and CDR2: KGHSH, LQKENI. CDR3 size: 15 residues. The CDR3 here is CASSPGTSGRYEQYF. In DNA form, the CDR3 reads TGTGCCAGCTCACCAGGGACTAGCGGGAGGTACGAGCAGTACTTC.

The table lists this clone with a few counts. This chain connects TRBV28 to TRBJ2-7; TRBD2 aligns across 7 bases. The V and J ends lost 2 bases and 4 bases, in that order; junction bases with no gene match: 5. In germline, CDR1 is MDHEN, CDR2 SYDVKM. The CDR3 sequence is 14 residues long. In DNA, the CDR3 is TGTGCCAGCAGTTTAGGCGGGAGCCTGTACGAGCAGTACTTC. It yields the protein CASSLGGSLYEQYF.

The V gene is TRBV5-1, the J gene TRBJ2-7, with 7 nucleotides matching TRBD1. From germline, CDR1 is SGHRS and CDR2 YFSETQ. CDR3 length equals 15 residues. The ends lost 5 bases at V and 3 bases at J; junction bases unmatched: 11. The CDR3: CASRLLAGTVYEQYF. CDR3 nucleotides: TGCGCCAGCAGGCTCTTGGCCGGGACAGTCTACGAGCAGTACTTC.

The V and J genes are TRBV10-3 and TRBJ1-2, with 8 nucleotides matching TRBD1. The CDR3 is 16 amino acids. Germline-derived CDR1 and CDR2 are ENHRY and SYGVKD. With V trimmed by 5 bases and J by 2 bases, 10 bases remained unmatched. The CDR3 sequence: CAISKARDRRNYGYTF. CDR3 coding DNA: TGTGCCATCAGTAAAGCTAGGGACAGGAGGAACTATGGCTACACCTTC.

J is TRBJ1-1 and V is TRBV7-9, with D maybe TRBD1 (6 bases). The CDR3 sequence is 15 residues long. With 5 bases removed from V and 0 bases from J, the gap between germline ends came to 13 bases. Germline V lookup: CDR1 SEHNR, CDR2 FQNEAQ (reference sequence). The CDR3 nucleotides read TGTGCCAGCAGCCCGATCAACAGGGTGAACACTGAAGCTTTCTTT. It encodes CASSPINRVNTEAFF.

The chain carries TRBV5-1 and TRBJ1-4, with 7 bases lining up with TRBD1. The ends lost 4 bases at V and 8 bases at J; junction bases unmatched: 5. Germline CDR1 is SGHRS and CDR2 is YFSETQ. The CDR3 has 13 residues. CDR3 in DNA: TGCGCCAGCAGCCAGGGGGACAGCGAAAAACTGTTTTTT. It yields the protein CASSQGDSEKLFF.